This T cell receptor beta chain was found in a study of response to subunit inactivated influenza vaccine (dated by TCRdb to 2016 to 2018). For the study in its entirety: Deep quantitative profiling of the T cell receptor repertoire was used in the study to follow responses to a trivalent subunit inactivated influenza vaccine.

This clonotype appeared a few times. The target of this receptor is not known. No base qualities exist here, and no much larger clone lies one base off it. The CDR3 runs 17 residues from the cysteine to the phenylalanine. The DNA shown is the 51-base CDR3, in frame from base 1. Between the V and J ends, shortened by 3 bases and 0 bases respectively, the junction contains 15 bases. According to the germline V gene (reference sequence), CDR1 reads LGHDT and CDR2 reads YNNKEL. Paper-wide results and their limitations: According to the authors, only a limited number of new T cells may be recruited by each seasonal influenza vaccination.

Preparation of the library involved RT-PCR. Instrument on record: Illumina HiSeq 2500. TCRdb passed the public sequencing reads through fastp at Q25 and MiXCR, retaining productive beta sequences. Rows matching on CDR3 protein sequence are summarized as one entry with the most common DNA and genes. This sample lists fewer than 800,000 distinct CDR3 sequences; 15% to 17% were detected once. Together, the top ten hold roughly 10% of the sample. Here the chain combines TRBV3-1 and TRBJ2-1; a weak D assignment points to TRBD2 (6 bases agree). The clonotype comes from a man in his forties or fifties who received an inactivated influenza vaccine. Donor details come from another sample of the same person, matched by shared clones. Sequencing was performed on PBMCs from blood, taken about 11 days after vaccination. Read as DNA, the sequence is TGTGCCAGCAGCCAGATCGGGAGCGCAAGCTCCTACAATGAGCAGTTCTTC. It translates to CASSQIGSASSYNEQFF.